What follows are 26 T cell receptor beta chains derived from one specimen sequenced in a study of T cells after yellow fever vaccination. One entry per CDR3 protein, called by TCRdb with MiXCR from the 5' RACE reads. The table has 400,000 to 650,000 distinct CDR3 sequences, about a fifth seen once. This specimen consisted of PBMCs, obtained approximately 20 days after the first yellow fever vaccination. These receptors were taken from a man aged 18 to 30 who received the YFV17D yellow fever vaccine.

V usage is TRBV4-2 and J usage is TRBJ1-1; D is uncertain. The V end was cut by 2 bases, the J end by 0 bases, with 4 bases between. CDR1 and CDR2 from the germline V gene are LGHNA and YNFKEQ. The CDR3 consists of 13 residues. The DNA of the CDR3 is TGTGCCAGCAGCCAACAAATGAACACTGAAGCTTTCTTT. Amino acids: CASSQQMNTEAFF.

The chain joins TRBV28 to TRBJ2-7, with TRBD1 identical over 7 bases. The germline CDR1 and CDR2 sequences are MDHEN and SYDVKM. V lost 6 bases and J lost 7; bases outside the gene matches: 6. The CDR3 length is 12 residues. The CDR3 nucleotides read TGTGCCAGCAGGGCACAGGGGTCTGAGCAGTACGTC. This translates into CASRAQGSEQYV.

The chain carries TRBV7-3 and TRBJ2-1; perhaps D is TRBD1 or TRBD2 (5 bases each). Trimming stripped 4 bases from V and 7 bases from J, with 17 bases between. CDR1 and CDR2 (germline): SGHTA, FQGTGA. This CDR3 is 15 amino acids long. As DNA, the CDR3 is TGTGCCAGCAGCTCCGGGCGAGGGGTAGCTAATGAGCAGTTCTTC. Translating it yields CASSSGRGVANEQFF.

This clonotype was seen only a few times. This rearrangement joins TRBV4-3 to TRBJ2-2; 8 bases agree with TRBD1. The CDR3 consists of 15 residues. V trimming: 11 bases; J trimming: 4 bases; junction bases outside the gene matches: 12. Per the germline V gene, CDR1 is LGHNA and CDR2 is YSLEER. The CDR3 bases are TGCGCCTCGACTCGGACAGGGCGCGGCACCGGGGAGCTGTTTTTT. Translated, it gives CASTRTGRGTGELFF.

This chain joins TRBV15 and TRBJ2-1, with 14 positions matching TRBD2. The CDR3 loop spans 13 amino acids. V dropped 10 bases and J dropped 9; count of bases not matched to a gene: 5. Germline loops: CDR1 LNHNV, CDR2 YYDKDF (reference sequence). The CDR3 spells CAIGTSGGFEQFF. In DNA form, the CDR3 reads TGTGCCATCGGGACTAGCGGGGGTTTTGAGCAGTTCTTC.

The chain couples TRBV5-1 to TRBJ2-5; D is uncertain. Trimming shortened V by 1 base and J by 2 bases, and 12 bases separated the two germline ends. The CDR3 contains 15 residues. Germline-derived CDR1 and CDR2 are SGHRS and YFSETQ. In DNA, the CDR3 is TGCGCCAGCAGCTTGTGGGCCCTATTTCAAGAGACCCAGTACTTC. It encodes CASSLWALFQETQYF.

This clonotype was detected only a few times. The chain combines TRBV24-1 with TRBJ2-3; D may be TRBD2 (5 bases). CDR1 is KGHDR and CDR2 is SFDVKD in the germline V gene. V lost 2 bases, J lost 0 bases, and 8 bases lay in between. The CDR3 extends over 15 amino acids. The CDR3, as DNA: TGTGCCACCAGTGATTACGGGGATAGCACAGATACGCAGTATTTT. It is translated as CATSDYGDSTDTQYF.

The V gene is TRBV7-9, the J gene TRBJ2-3; TRBD2 matches 7 bases. Germline lookup yields CDR1 SEHNR and CDR2 FQNEAQ (reference sequence). The trim removed 5 bases at V and 7 bases at J, leaving 18 bases unmatched. This CDR3 spans 17 amino acids. This CDR3 is CASSPGPAGTMSYTQYF. CDR3 bases: TGTGCCAGCAGCCCGGGGCCTGCCGGGACTATGTCATATACGCAGTATTTT. The full variable domain, completed using reference TRBV7-9 and TRBJ2-3, is DTGVSQNPRHKITKRGQNVTFRCDPISEHNRLYWYRQTLGQGPEFLTYFQNEAQLEKSRLLSDRFSAERPKGSFSTLEIQRTEQGDSAMYLCASSPGPAGTMSYTQYFGPGTRLTVL.

In regard to this clonotype: A read error may produce the germline difference seen at one junction end. The chain has TRBV2 and TRBJ1-2; D uncertain. Germline values: CDR1 SNHLY, CDR2 FYNNEI. CDR3 length equals 16 residues. CDR3 nucleotides: TGTGCCAGCAGTGAGGGATGGGGAAGTGTTTTCTATGTCTACACCTTC. Protein sequence: CASSEGWGSVFYVYTF. Drawing the rest from reference TRBV2 and TRBJ1-2, the complete variable domain is EPEVTQTPSHQVTQMGQEVILRCVPISNHLYFYWYRQILGQKVEFLVSFYNNEISEKSEIFDDQFSVERPDGSNFTLKIRSTKLEDSAMYFCASSEGWGSVFYVYTFGSGTRLTVV.

This clonotype was counted between two and nine times. The chain employs TRBV30 and TRBJ2-3, with 7 positions matching TRBD1. CDR3 length equals 18 residues. Germline CDR1 reads GTSNPN; CDR2 reads SVGIG (reference sequence). Losses at the gene ends were 3 bases for V and 2 bases for J; bases not matched to a gene: 17. CDR3 amino acids: CAWRNGQAWASVTDTQYF. DNA for the CDR3: TGTGCCTGGAGAAACGGACAGGCCTGGGCCTCCGTCACAGATACGCAGTATTTT.

This clonotype was recorded a few times. This chain connects TRBV29-1 to TRBJ2-5, with D perhaps matching TRBD2 (6 bases). Germline V gene sequence: CDR1 SQVTM, CDR2 ANQGSEA. This CDR3 spans 14 amino acids. Trimming shortened V by 6 bases and J by 5 bases, and 19 bases separated the two germline ends. This CDR3 is CSVGLGLARETQYF. CDR3 nucleotide sequence: TGCAGCGTCGGACTGGGACTGGCCCGGGAGACCCAGTACTTC. The variable domain in full, with the rest retrieved from reference TRBV29-1 and TRBJ2-5, is SAVISQKPSRDICQRGTSLTIQCQVDSQVTMMFWYRQQPGQSLTLIATANQGSEATYESGFVIDKFPISRPNLTFSTLTVSNMSPEDSSIYLCSVGLGLARETQYFGPGTRLLVL.

For this clonotype: A read error may account for a junction end that differs from germline. This chain links TRBV6-1 with TRBJ1-2, with TRBD1 as a possible D gene (5 bases). Germline assignment: CDR1 MNHNS and CDR2 SASEGT. The CDR3 runs to 13 residues. CDR3 DNA sequence: TGTGCCAGCAGCCTGACAGCGGCCTATGGCTACATCTTC. It encodes CASSLTAAYGYIF.

The chain combines TRBV5-5 with TRBJ1-6; D is perhaps TRBD1 (5 bases). CDR1 is SGHKS, CDR2 YYEKEE, per germline (reference sequence). With 0 bases removed from V and 13 bases from J, the gap between germline ends came to 14 bases. This CDR3 has 14 residues. CDR3 coding DNA: TGTGCCAGCAGCTTGGGGACACTCACCCCCCCCCTCCACTTT. Translated: CASSLGTLTPPLHF.

This chain connects TRBV18 to TRBJ1-6; D gene uncertain. V was pared by 3 bases and J by 8 bases, with 14 bases between. In germline, CDR1 is KGHSH, CDR2 LQKENI. This CDR3 spans 15 amino acids. The CDR3 bases are TGTGCCAGCTCACCTTCTTCGGCGGCAGATTCACCCCTCCACTTT. Its translation: CASSPSSAADSPLHF. Drawing the rest from reference TRBV18 and TRBJ1-6, the complete variable domain is NAGVMQNPRHLVRRRGQEARLRCSPMKGHSHVYWYRQLPEEGLKFMVYLQKENIIDESGMPKERFSAEFPKEGPSILRIQQVVRGDSAAYFCASSPSSAADSPLHFGNGTRLTVT.

V gene TRBV19 combines with J gene TRBJ1-5; 7 bases fit TRBD1. Germline CDR1 reads LNHDA; CDR2 reads SQIVND (reference sequence). J was trimmed by 0 bases and V by 4 bases; bases with no gene match: 15. This CDR3 is 19 amino acids long. The DNA for the CDR3 is TGTGCCAGTAGTACACTTTTCCAGGGGGGGGGTTATAGCAATCAGCCCCAGCATTTT. The encoded protein is CASSTLFQGGGYSNQPQHF.

This clonotype was observed at least ten times. The chain uses TRBV7-2 and TRBJ1-3; D is unresolved. Trimming took 1 base from V and 3 from J, leaving 10 bases between them. The V gene's germline CDR1 is SGHTA and CDR2 FQGNSA. This CDR3 comprises 15 residues. CDR3 sequence: CASSLGEAVGNTIYF. CDR3 bases: TGTGCCAGCAGCTTAGGAGAAGCAGTTGGAAACACCATATATTTT.

This clonotype was seen only a few times. The rearrangement uses TRBV7-2 and TRBJ2-5; TRBD1 matches 8 bases. The V gene's germline CDR1 is SGHTA and CDR2 FQGNSA. The CDR3 covers 14 residues. Unmatched junction bases numbered 7, after V lost 5 bases and J lost 5 bases. CDR3 DNA sequence: TGTGCCAGCAGCGCGGACAGGGCGTACGAGACCCAGTACTTC. It codes for CASSADRAYETQYF.

The CDR3: CASSLGDGGRAGELFF. The CDR3, as DNA: TGTGCCAGCAGCTTAGGCGACGGGGGCAGAGCCGGGGAGCTGTTTTTT. The chain carries TRBV11-2 and TRBJ2-2; D might be TRBD1 or TRBD2, each matching 6 bases. With 1 base removed from V and 6 bases from J, the gap between germline ends came to 15 bases. Germline CDR1 SGHAT, CDR2 FQNNGV. The length of the CDR3 is 16 residues.

The chain is built from TRBV11-1 and TRBJ2-5; no reliable D call. Trimming left V 6 bases short and J 2 bases short, with 10 bases between. Per germline, CDR1 SGHAT and CDR2 FQDESV (reference sequence). CDR3 length: 13 residues. CDR3 protein: CASRFDLQETQYF. CDR3 sequence (DNA): TGTGCCAGCAGATTCGACCTGCAAGAGACCCAGTACTTC.

The V gene is TRBV11-2, the J gene TRBJ1-1; D remains ambiguous. V dropped 5 bases and J dropped 1 base, with 14 bases sitting between them. The V gene's germline CDR1 is SGHAT and CDR2 FQNNGV. This CDR3 contains 15 residues. CDR3 sequence: CASSTSGLPNTEAFF. The CDR3 DNA reads as TGTGCCAGCAGCACGAGTGGGCTTCCGAACACTGAAGCTTTCTTT.

This clonotype showed up many times. The genes are TRBV28 and TRBJ2-7, with 7 bases matching TRBD1. Germline V lookup: CDR1 MDHEN, CDR2 SYDVKM. The trim removed 6 bases at V and 3 bases at J, leaving 8 bases unmatched. The CDR3 consists of 14 residues. The CDR3 region has the DNA TGTGCCAGCAGCCATTCGGACAGGAACTACGAGCAGTACTTC. The encoded protein is CASSHSDRNYEQYF.

The chain recombines TRBV6-2 or TRBV6-3 with TRBJ2-7, with a weak D call TRBD2 (6 bases). The CDR3 sequence is 14 residues long. Trimming removed 1 base at V and 5 bases at J, with 12 bases between. Germline CDR1 MNHEY, CDR2 SVGEGT. Here the CDR3 reads CASSYFGTPDEQYF. Written as DNA, the CDR3 is TGTGCCAGCAGTTACTTCGGGACTCCCGACGAGCAGTACTTC.

V usage is TRBV15 and J usage is TRBJ1-2; 9 bases fit TRBD1. The junction had 10 bases not matched to a gene; V was cut back by 0 bases and J by 8 bases. The V gene's germline CDR1 is LNHNV and CDR2 YYDKDF (reference sequence). The CDR3 is 16 amino acids. In nucleotides, the CDR3 is TGTGCCACCAGCAGAGATGAACGGGACAGGGTGGACGGCTACACCTTC. Translating it yields CATSRDERDRVDGYTF.

The chain couples TRBV11-2 to TRBJ1-6; 9 nucleotides align to TRBD1. This CDR3 comprises 14 residues. The junction had 4 bases not matched to a gene; V was cut back by 5 bases and J by 8 bases. Germline lookup yields CDR1 SGHAT and CDR2 FQNNGV. CDR3 in DNA: TGTGCCAGCAGCCCGGGACAGGGACATTCACCCCTCCACTTT. This translates into CASSPGQGHSPLHF.

This rearrangement joins TRBV12-3 or TRBV12-4 to TRBJ1-1; D remains unclear. This CDR3 contains 12 residues. Trimming removed 3 bases at V and 11 bases at J, with 13 bases between. The CDR3 protein is CASSFFGDRAFF. The CDR3 DNA follows: TGTGCCAGCAGTTTCTTTGGGGATCGGGCTTTCTTT.

The V call is TRBV7-2, the J call TRBJ2-5; 16 positions agree with TRBD2. CDR1 is SGHTA, CDR2 FQGNSA, per germline. V lost 5 bases, J lost 6 bases, and 9 bases stayed unmatched. The CDR3 has 17 amino acids. CDR3 bases: TGTGCCAGCAGCCGGGGACTAGCGGGGGGGGCCCTTCAGACCCAGTACTTC. Amino acid sequence: CASSRGLAGGALQTQYF.